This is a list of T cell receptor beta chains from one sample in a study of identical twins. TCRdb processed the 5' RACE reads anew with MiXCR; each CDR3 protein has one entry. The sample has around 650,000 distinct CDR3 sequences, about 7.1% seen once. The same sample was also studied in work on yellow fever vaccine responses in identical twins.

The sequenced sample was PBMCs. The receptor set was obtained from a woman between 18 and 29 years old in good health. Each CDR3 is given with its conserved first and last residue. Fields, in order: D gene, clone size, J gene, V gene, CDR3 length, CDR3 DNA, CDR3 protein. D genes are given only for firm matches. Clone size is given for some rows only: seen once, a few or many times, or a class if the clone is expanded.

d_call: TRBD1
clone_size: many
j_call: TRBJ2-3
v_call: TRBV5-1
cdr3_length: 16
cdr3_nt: TGCGCCAGCAGCTATCCCCGGGACAGGGCCACAGATACGCAGTATTTT
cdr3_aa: CASSYPRDRATDTQYF

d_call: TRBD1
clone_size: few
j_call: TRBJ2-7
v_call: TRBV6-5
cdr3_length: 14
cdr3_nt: TGTGCCAGCAGTTACTGGGGACAGGACTACGAGCAGTACTTC
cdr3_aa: CASSYWGQDYEQYF

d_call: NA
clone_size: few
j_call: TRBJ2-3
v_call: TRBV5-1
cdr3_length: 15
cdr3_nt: TGCGCCAGCAGCTTGGCCGGGACTCGCACAGATACGCAGTATTTT
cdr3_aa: CASSLAGTRTDTQYF

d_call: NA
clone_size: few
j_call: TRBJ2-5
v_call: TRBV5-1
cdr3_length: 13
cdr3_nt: TGCGCCAGCAGCAAAACTATGGCAGAGACCCAGTACTTC
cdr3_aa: CASSKTMAETQYF

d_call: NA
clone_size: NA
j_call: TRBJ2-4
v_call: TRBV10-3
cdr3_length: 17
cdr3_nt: TGTGCCATCAGTGAGGAGAGACCCGATCTAGCCAAAAACATTCAGTACTTC
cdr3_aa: CAISEERPDLAKNIQYF

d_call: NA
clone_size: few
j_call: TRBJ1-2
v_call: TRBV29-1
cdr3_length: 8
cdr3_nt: NA
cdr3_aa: CSVGLGAF

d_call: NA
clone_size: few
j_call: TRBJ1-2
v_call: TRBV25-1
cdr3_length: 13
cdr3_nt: TGTGCCAGCAGTGAATCGGGTGGGGGTGGCTACACCTTC
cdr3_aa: CASSESGGGGYTF

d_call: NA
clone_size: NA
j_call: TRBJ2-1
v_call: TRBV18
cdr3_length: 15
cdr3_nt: TGTGCCAGCTCACCAGAAGGGACTTACAACAATGAGCAGTTCTTC
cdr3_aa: CASSPEGTYNNEQFF

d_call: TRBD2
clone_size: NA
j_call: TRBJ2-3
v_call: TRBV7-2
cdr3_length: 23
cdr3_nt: TGTGCCAGCAGCGGAGAGGACCCCCTGCTGACTAGCGAAGCCACTTGGACCCTATATACGCAGTATTTT
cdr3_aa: CASSGEDPLLTSEATWTLYTQYF

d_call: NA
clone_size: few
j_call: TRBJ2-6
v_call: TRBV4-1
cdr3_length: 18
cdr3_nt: TGCGCCAGCAGCCAAGATTTCACAGCCTTTGCTGGGGCCAACGTCCTGACTTTC
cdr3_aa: CASSQDFTAFAGANVLTF

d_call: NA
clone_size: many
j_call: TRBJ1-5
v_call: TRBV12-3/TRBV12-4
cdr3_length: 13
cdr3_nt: TGTGCCAGCAGTCCACAAAGCAATCAGCCCCAGCATTTT
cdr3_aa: CASSPQSNQPQHF

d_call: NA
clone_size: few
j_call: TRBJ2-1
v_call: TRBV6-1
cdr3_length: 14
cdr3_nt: TGTGCCAGTCAACCCCGAGGGACCTACAATGAGCAGTTCTTC
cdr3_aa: CASQPRGTYNEQFF

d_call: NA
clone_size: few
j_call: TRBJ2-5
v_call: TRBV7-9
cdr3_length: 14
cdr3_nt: TGTGCCAGCAGCTCTCGGGAAATAGGGGAGACCCAGTACTTC
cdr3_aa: CASSSREIGETQYF

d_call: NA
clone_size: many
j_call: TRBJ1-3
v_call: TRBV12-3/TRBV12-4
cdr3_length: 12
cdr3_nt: TGTGCCAGCTCAGCTTTTGGAAACACCATATATTTT
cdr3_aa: CASSAFGNTIYF

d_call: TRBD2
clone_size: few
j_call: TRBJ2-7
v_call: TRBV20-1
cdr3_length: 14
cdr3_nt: TGCAGTGCTTTAACTAGCGGGGGAATCTACGAGCAGTACTTC
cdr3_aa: CSALTSGGIYEQYF

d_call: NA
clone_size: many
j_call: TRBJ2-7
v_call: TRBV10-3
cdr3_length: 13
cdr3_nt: TGTGCCATCAGTGACCTACCCCCCTACGAGCAGTACTTC
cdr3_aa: CAISDLPPYEQYF

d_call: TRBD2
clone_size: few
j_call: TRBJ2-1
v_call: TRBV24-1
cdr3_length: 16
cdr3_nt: TGTGCCACCAGTGACCGGACTAGCGGGAGATACAATGAGCAGTTCTTC
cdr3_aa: CATSDRTSGRYNEQFF

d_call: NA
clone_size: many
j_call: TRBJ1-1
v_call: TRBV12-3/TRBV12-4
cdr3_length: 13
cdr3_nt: TGTGCCAGCAGTTTACGGTGGGGAGCTGAAGCTTTCTTT
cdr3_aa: CASSLRWGAEAFF

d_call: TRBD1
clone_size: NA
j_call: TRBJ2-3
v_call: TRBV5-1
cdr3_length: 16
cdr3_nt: TGCGCCAGCAGCTTGGTGGACAGGGGTGGGACAGATACGCAGTATTTT
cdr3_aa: CASSLVDRGGTDTQYF

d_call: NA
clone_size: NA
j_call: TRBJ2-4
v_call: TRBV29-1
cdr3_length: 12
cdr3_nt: TGCAGCGTTGTAGGACAGAGGAACATTCAGTACTTC
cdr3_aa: CSVVGQRNIQYF

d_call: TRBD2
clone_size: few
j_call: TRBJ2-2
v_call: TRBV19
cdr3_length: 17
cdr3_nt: TGTGCCAGTAGTAAGCCGGGACTAGCGGGTAACACCGGGGAGCTGTTTTTT
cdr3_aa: CASSKPGLAGNTGELFF

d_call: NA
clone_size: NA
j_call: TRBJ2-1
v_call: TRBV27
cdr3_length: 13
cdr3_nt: TGTGCCAGCAGTCCTTGGGCCTACAATGAGCAGTTCTTC
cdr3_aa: CASSPWAYNEQFF

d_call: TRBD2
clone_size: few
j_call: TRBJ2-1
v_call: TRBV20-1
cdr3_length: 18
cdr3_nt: TGCAGTGCTCCGGGACTAGCGGGGGTTCTCAGCTCCTACAATGAGCAGTTCTTC
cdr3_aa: CSAPGLAGVLSSYNEQFF

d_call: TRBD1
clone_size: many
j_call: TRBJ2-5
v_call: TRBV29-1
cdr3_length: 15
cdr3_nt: TGCAGCGCCTCCCGGGACAGGTTGCGCCAAGAGACCCAGTACTTC
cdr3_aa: CSASRDRLRQETQYF

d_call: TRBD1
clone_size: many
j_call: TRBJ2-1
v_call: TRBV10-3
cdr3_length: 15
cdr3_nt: TGTGCCATCAGTGTAGAGGGGGCCTGGTACAATGAGCAGTTCTTC
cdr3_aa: CAISVEGAWYNEQFF

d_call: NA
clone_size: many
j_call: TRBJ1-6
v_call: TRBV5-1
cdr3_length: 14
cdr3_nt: TGCGCCAGCAGCTTGGATGACAGAGACTCACCCCTCCACTTT
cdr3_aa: CASSLDDRDSPLHF